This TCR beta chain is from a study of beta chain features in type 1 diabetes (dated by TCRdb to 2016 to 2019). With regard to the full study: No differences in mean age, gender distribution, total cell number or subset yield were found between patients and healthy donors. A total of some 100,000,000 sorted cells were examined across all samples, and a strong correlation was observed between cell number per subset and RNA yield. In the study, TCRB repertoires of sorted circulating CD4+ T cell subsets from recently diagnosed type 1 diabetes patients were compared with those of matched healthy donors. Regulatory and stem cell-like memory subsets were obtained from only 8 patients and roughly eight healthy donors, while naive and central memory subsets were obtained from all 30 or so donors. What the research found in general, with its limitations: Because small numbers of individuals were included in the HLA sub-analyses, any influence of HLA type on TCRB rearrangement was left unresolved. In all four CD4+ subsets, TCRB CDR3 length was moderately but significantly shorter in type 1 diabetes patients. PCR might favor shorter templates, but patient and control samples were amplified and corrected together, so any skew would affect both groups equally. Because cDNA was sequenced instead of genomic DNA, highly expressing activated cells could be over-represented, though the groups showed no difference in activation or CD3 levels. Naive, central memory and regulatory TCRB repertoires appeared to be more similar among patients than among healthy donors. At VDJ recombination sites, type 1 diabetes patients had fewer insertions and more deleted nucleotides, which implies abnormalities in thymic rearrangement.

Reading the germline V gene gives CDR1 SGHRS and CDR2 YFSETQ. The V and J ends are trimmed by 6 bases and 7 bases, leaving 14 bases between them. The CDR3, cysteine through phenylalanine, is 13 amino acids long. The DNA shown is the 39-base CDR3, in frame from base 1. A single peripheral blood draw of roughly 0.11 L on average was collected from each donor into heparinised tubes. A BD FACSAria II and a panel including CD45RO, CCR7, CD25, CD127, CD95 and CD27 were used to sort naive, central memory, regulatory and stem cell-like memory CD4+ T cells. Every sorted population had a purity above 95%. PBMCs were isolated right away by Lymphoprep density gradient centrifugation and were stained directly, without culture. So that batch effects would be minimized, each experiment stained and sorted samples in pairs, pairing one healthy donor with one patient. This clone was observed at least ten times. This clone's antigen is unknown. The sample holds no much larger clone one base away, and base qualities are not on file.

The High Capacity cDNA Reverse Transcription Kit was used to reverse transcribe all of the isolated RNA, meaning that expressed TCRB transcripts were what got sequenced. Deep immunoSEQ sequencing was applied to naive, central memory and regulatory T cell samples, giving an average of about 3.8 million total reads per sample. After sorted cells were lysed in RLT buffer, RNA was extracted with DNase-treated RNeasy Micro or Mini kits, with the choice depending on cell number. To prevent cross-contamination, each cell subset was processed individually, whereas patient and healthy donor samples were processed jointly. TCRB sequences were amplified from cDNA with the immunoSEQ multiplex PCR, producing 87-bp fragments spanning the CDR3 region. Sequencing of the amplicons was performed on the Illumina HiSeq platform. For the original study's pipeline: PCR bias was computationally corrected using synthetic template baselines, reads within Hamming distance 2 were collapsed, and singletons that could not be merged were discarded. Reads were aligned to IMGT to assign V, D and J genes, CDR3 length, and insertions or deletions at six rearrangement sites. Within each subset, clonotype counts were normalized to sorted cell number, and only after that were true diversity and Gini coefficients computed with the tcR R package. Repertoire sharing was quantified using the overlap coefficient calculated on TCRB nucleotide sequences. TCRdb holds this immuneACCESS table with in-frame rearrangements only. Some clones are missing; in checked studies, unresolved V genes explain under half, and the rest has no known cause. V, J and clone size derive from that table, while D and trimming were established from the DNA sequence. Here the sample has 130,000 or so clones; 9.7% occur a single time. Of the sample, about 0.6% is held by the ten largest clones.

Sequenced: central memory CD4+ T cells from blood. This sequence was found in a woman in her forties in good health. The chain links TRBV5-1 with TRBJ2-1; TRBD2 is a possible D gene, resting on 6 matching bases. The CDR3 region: CASIGDFENEQFF. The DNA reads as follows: TGCGCCAGCATAGGGGACTTTGAGAATGAGCAGTTCTTC.